The following is a T cell receptor (beta chain) sequence with its context. These data are taken from a study of blood T cell repertoires in COVID-19. Study-level background: From the United States, Italy and Spain came samples of acute and convalescent COVID-19. T cells, B-cell-depleted T cells, or PBMCs provided the cDNA or gDNA that served as material.

In the original analysis: Estimation of nucleated cell counts relied on the amplification of reference gene primers. Profiling relied on immunoSEQ multiplex PCR, and the TCRdb table lists in-frame clones only, not all of them. V and J calls and clone size come straight from that table; D and trimming were deduced from the DNA. The table lists 100,000 to 120,000 clones, 85% of them singletons. This TCR was recovered from a human donor in a cohort sampled during active COVID-19. Sequenced input: peripheral blood.

CDR3 region: CSASPWQGITDTQYF. CDR3 bases: TGCAGTGCTAGTCCCTGGCAGGGTATCACAGATACGCAGTATTTT. The chain carries TRBV20-1 and TRBJ2-3; possibly TRBD1 for D (5 bases). The CDR3 length is 15 residues. Germline V CDR1 and CDR2: DFQATT, SNEGSKA (reference sequence). The V and J ends lost 3 bases and 2 bases respectively, with 15 bases between them.